These 26 T cell receptor beta chains share one sample of origin, sequenced in a study of CD8 T cells in Susac syndrome. Random hexamers primed reverse transcription of about 0.5 to 1 ug RNA. A single record per CDR3 protein comes from TCRdb applying MiXCR to the immunoSEQ multiplex PCR reads. The sample lists about 180,000 distinct CDR3 sequences, around 94% seen once, with 0.085% to 0.1% in the top ten. Sequenced input: CD4+ T cells from PBMCs. The receptors were gathered from a human donor with Susac syndrome.

J is TRBJ2-1 and V is TRBV6-2 or TRBV6-3; 9 nucleotides agree with TRBD2. Germline values: CDR1 MNHEY, CDR2 SVGEGT. The CDR3 spans 15 residues. J was trimmed by 8 bases and V by 4 bases; bases with no gene match: 9. The CDR3 sequence: CASSSTLAGSHEQFF. CDR3 bases: TGTGCCAGCAGTTCGACTCTAGCGGGAAGCCATGAGCAGTTCTTC.

This sequence joins TRBV7-2 and TRBJ2-3; D not resolved. The CDR3 covers 15 residues. The V end was cut by 3 bases, the J end by 9 bases, with 19 bases between. The V gene's germline CDR1 is SGHTA and CDR2 FQGNSA. The CDR3 spells CASSFVPTFTRTQYF. DNA of the CDR3: TGTGCCAGCAGCTTCGTCCCTACGTTTACCCGGACGCAGTATTTT.

This chain links TRBV29-1 with TRBJ2-5; weak D call: TRBD2 (7 bases). V was shortened by 3 bases and J by 2 bases, with 19 bases between the two germline ends. The CDR3 runs to 16 residues. The germline gives CDR1 SQVTM, CDR2 ANQGSEA. In DNA, the CDR3 is TGCAGCGTTGACCGGGGGGCGCTTGGGGGTCAAGAGACCCAGTACTTC. This codes for CSVDRGALGGQETQYF.

This rearrangement joins TRBV15 to TRBJ2-3; D is unresolved. CDR3 length: 15 amino acids. Germline V CDR1 and CDR2: LNHNV, YYDKDF (reference sequence). V lost 3 bases, J lost 2 bases, and 12 bases lay in between. The CDR3 DNA reads TGTGCCACCAGCAGTCGTTTCGAGGACACAGATACGCAGTATTTT. It specifies CATSSRFEDTDTQYF.

V gene TRBV9 combines with J gene TRBJ2-6; D unclear. Germline loops: CDR1 SGDLS, CDR2 YYNGEE. CDR3 length: 15 residues. Trimming removed 0 bases from V and 1 base from J, with 5 bases in between. Here the CDR3 reads CASSVDPSGANVLTF. CDR3 DNA: TGTGCCAGCAGCGTAGACCCGTCTGGGGCCAACGTCCTGACTTTC.

This chain links TRBV21-1 with TRBJ2-7; the table calls TRBD1, which could not be checked here. TRBV21-1 is tagged as a pseudogene. The CDR3 is made up of 11 amino acids. CDR3 protein: CASSDRGRKYF. CDR3 nucleotide sequence: TGTGCCAGCTCGGACCGAGGGCGTAAGTACTTC.

The rearrangement uses TRBV7-2 and TRBJ1-1; D might be TRBD1 (5 bases). The CDR3 contains 15 residues. V gave up 5 bases and J gave up 4 bases, with 17 bases separating them. Germline lookup yields CDR1 SGHTA and CDR2 FQGNSA. CDR3 sequence reads: CASSPGSPRGTEAFF. The CDR3 bases are TGTGCCAGCAGCCCAGGGAGCCCGAGGGGCACTGAAGCTTTCTTT.

This chain uses TRBV5-1 with TRBJ1-2; the D gene is possibly TRBD1 (5 bases). The CDR3 extends over 15 amino acids. The germline gives CDR1 SGHRS, CDR2 YFSETQ. Trimming shortened V by 4 bases and J by 6 bases, and 19 bases separated the two germline ends. CDR3 residues: CASSPLLGEGNGYTF. Written as DNA, the CDR3 is TGCGCCAGCAGCCCCCTGCTTGGGGAGGGGAATGGCTACACCTTC.

The chain recombines TRBV20-1 with TRBJ2-7; a possible D gene is TRBD1 (5 bases). From germline, CDR1 is DFQATT and CDR2 SNEGSKA (reference sequence). The CDR3 length is 16 residues. V shed 0 bases and J shed 6 bases, with 21 bases lying between them. CDR3 bases: TGCAGTGCTAGAGATCAATATAGACAGACGTACGGCGAGCAGTACTTC. As protein: CSARDQYRQTYGEQYF.

The CDR3 nucleotides are TGCAGTGCTAACATTCCGGGGGTCGGCGAGCAGTACTTC. It codes for CSANIPGVGEQYF. This chain connects TRBV20-1 to TRBJ2-7, with D possibly matching TRBD2 (6 bases). CDR1 and CDR2 from the germline V gene are DFQATT and SNEGSKA (reference sequence). Trimming took 4 bases from V and 6 from J, leaving 16 bases between them. This CDR3 has 13 residues.

The chain carries TRBV3-1 and TRBJ2-7; D remains unclear. V was clipped by 0 bases and J by 2 bases, with 11 bases between them. CDR1 is LGHDT, CDR2 YNNKEL, per germline (reference sequence). The CDR3 covers 15 residues. The CDR3 nucleotides are TGTGCCAGCAGCCAAGATCAAGGGCCCCCCTACGAGCAGTACTTC. It yields the protein CASSQDQGPPYEQYF.

This chain connects TRBV4-3 to TRBJ1-2, with TRBD1 as a possible D gene (6 bases). Germline V lookup: CDR1 LGHNA, CDR2 YSLEER. The CDR3 runs 14 residues. The V and J ends lost 4 bases and 7 bases respectively, with 16 bases between them. In DNA, the CDR3 is TGCGCCAGCAGCCCAGGAACAGGGACGTTTGGCTACACCTTC. It codes for CASSPGTGTFGYTF.

The V call is TRBV12-3 or TRBV12-4, the J call TRBJ2-7; D perhaps matches TRBD2 (5 bases). CDR3 length: 13 amino acids. The V end lost 6 bases, the J end lost 3 bases, and 12 bases lay between the germline ends. CDR3 protein: CASSRGLDYEQYF. The CDR3 DNA sequence: TGTGCCAGCAGCCGCGGACTTGACTACGAGCAGTACTTC.

This clonotype showed up just once. The chain has TRBV3-1 and TRBJ1-1; a weak D match, TRBD1 (6 bases). Germline V gene data show CDR1 as LGHDT and CDR2 as YNNKEL (reference sequence). This CDR3 has 16 amino acids. Trimming pared 1 base from V and 4 bases from J, leaving 16 bases between. This CDR3 reads CASSQGGALLGTEAFF. The CDR3 DNA reads as TGTGCCAGCAGCCAAGGGGGGGCCCTACTAGGCACTGAAGCTTTCTTT.

The J gene is TRBJ1-6, the V gene TRBV3-1; 10 bases agree with TRBD1. Looked up from germline, CDR1 is LGHDT and CDR2 is YNNKEL (reference sequence). Losses at the gene ends were 7 bases for V and 8 bases for J; bases not matched to a gene: 5. CDR3 size: 14 residues. The CDR3 DNA follows: TGTGCCAGCACTACCGGGACAGGGGATTCACCCCTCCACTTT. The encoded protein is CASTTGTGDSPLHF.

The rearrangement uses TRBV24-1 and TRBJ1-5, with a weak D call TRBD1 (5 bases). Germline V gene data show CDR1 as KGHDR and CDR2 as SFDVKD. The CDR3 is 14 residues long. Trimming removed 8 bases at V and 0 bases at J, with 10 bases between. The CDR3 region is CATKAGYSNQPQHF. The CDR3 DNA reads TGTGCCACCAAGGCAGGGTATAGCAATCAGCCCCAGCATTTT.

The chain carries TRBV3-1 and TRBJ2-7, with a possible D match to TRBD1 (5 bases). The germline gives CDR1 LGHDT, CDR2 YNNKEL (reference sequence). Trimming stripped 1 base from V and 2 bases from J, with 9 bases between. The CDR3 runs 14 residues. DNA of the CDR3: TGTGCCAGCAGCCAAGGGCCAGGGCCCTACGAGCAGTACTTC. As protein: CASSQGPGPYEQYF.

The chain is built from TRBV19 and TRBJ2-1; no reliable D call. CDR3 length: 15 residues. Trimming took 6 bases from V and 0 from J, leaving 12 bases between them. From germline, CDR1 is LNHDA and CDR2 SQIVND (reference sequence). As DNA, the CDR3 is TGTGCCAGTAGCCCGAGCGTTGGCTCCTACAATGAGCAGTTCTTC. Translation gives CASSPSVGSYNEQFF.

The chain couples TRBV6-5 to TRBJ2-2; TRBD1 matches 7 bases. V trimming: 6 bases; J trimming: 4 bases; junction bases outside the gene matches: 8. The CDR3 has 15 residues. Germline CDR1 and CDR2: MNHEY and SVGAGI. The CDR3 protein is CASSLQGMSTGELFF. The CDR3 nucleotides are TGTGCCAGCAGCCTACAGGGGATGAGCACCGGGGAGCTGTTTTTT.

V is TRBV5-1 and J is TRBJ2-5, with a possible D match to TRBD1 (6 bases). With 1 base removed from V and 1 base from J, the gap between germline ends came to 11 bases. The CDR3 consists of 15 residues. Germline V gives CDR1 SGHRS, CDR2 YFSETQ. The CDR3 protein is CASSLPGTIQETQYF. As DNA, the CDR3 is TGCGCCAGCAGCTTGCCTGGGACAATCCAAGAGACCCAGTACTTC.

The V call is TRBV19, the J call TRBJ2-2; D remains unclear. V gave up 1 base and J gave up 0 bases, with 9 bases separating them. The germline gives CDR1 LNHDA, CDR2 SQIVND (reference sequence). This CDR3 is built from 16 residues. The CDR3 region has the DNA TGTGCCAGTAGTATAGGGTCCCTATCGAACACCGGGGAGCTGTTTTTT. Translated: CASSIGSLSNTGELFF.

V usage is TRBV7-9 and J usage is TRBJ2-7; D perhaps matches TRBD1 (5 bases). CDR1 is SEHNR, CDR2 FQNEAQ, per germline (reference sequence). This CDR3 region has 12 residues. The V end lost 5 bases, the J end lost 3 bases, and 8 bases lay between the germline ends. CDR3 nucleotides: TGTGCCAGCAGCATAGACAGCTACGAGCAGTACTTC. Protein product: CASSIDSYEQYF. The complete variable domain, with remaining parts taken from reference TRBV7-9 and TRBJ2-7, reads DTGVSQNPRHKITKRGQNVTFRCDPISEHNRLYWYRQTLGQGPEFLTYFQNEAQLEKSRLLSDRFSAERPKGSFSTLEIQRTEQGDSAMYLCASSIDSYEQYFGPGTRLTVT.

J is TRBJ2-5 and V is TRBV12-3 or TRBV12-4; no clear D. With 2 bases removed from V and 3 bases from J, the gap between germline ends came to 7 bases. CDR3 length equals 13 residues. Here the CDR3 reads CASSLLAEETQYF. The CDR3 nucleotides read TGTGCCAGCAGTTTACTGGCGGAAGAGACCCAGTACTTC.

This rearrangement joins TRBV7-8 to TRBJ2-5; D perhaps matches TRBD2 (5 bases). Germline V gives CDR1 SGHVS, CDR2 FQNEAQ. V lost 4 bases to trimming and J lost 3 bases, with 18 bases between them. CDR3 length equals 16 residues. The chain's CDR3 is CASSSSGGRAKETQYF. In DNA, the CDR3 is TGTGCCAGCAGCTCTTCGGGCGGGCGGGCCAAAGAGACCCAGTACTTC.

The rearrangement links TRBV12-3 or TRBV12-4 to TRBJ2-5; D not resolved. The CDR3 extends over 12 amino acids. Trimming cost V 9 bases and J 1 base, with 9 bases left between them. CDR3 region: CASRLSQETQYF. The CDR3 DNA reads TGTGCCAGTCGACTCAGCCAAGAGACCCAGTACTTC.

V usage is TRBV6-2 or TRBV6-3 and J usage is TRBJ2-7; 11 nucleotides align to TRBD1. The CDR3 contains 14 residues. J lost 5 bases, V lost 4 bases, and 4 bases had no gene match. Germline values: CDR1 MNHEY, CDR2 SVGEGT. CDR3 region: CASSFRDRGDEQYF. In DNA, the CDR3 is TGTGCCAGCAGTTTCCGGGACAGGGGGGACGAGCAGTACTTC.